These 13 T cell receptor beta chains were all obtained from the same sample, sequenced in a study of T cell repertoires in cytomegalovirus infection. Which antigens these TCRs recognize remains unknown. TCRdb reprocessed the reads with MiXCR, giving one entry per CDR3 protein. The sample carries a few hundred thousand distinct CDR3 sequences, 20% to 25% recorded once. The specimen was cultured PBMCs, collected from culture after CMV antigen stimulation. Receptor source: a human donor in good health (CMV status not recorded). Some clones in this sample may be carry-over from other donors' samples.

The chain joins TRBV6-2 or TRBV6-3 to TRBJ1-1; no definite D call. The CDR3 sequence is 9 residues long. V gave up 5 bases and J gave up 11 bases, with 6 bases separating them. The germline V gene encodes CDR1 MNHEY and CDR2 SVGEGT. Here the CDR3 reads CASSPTAFF. The CDR3 DNA follows: TGTGCCAGCAGTCCGACGGCTTTCTTT.

The J gene is TRBJ1-2, the V gene TRBV11-3; D unclear. Trimming removed 4 bases at V and 4 bases at J, with 13 bases between. Per the germline V gene, CDR1 is SGHNT and CDR2 is YENEEA. The CDR3 is 14 residues long. DNA for the CDR3: TGTGCCAGCAGCTCGGGAGGGCAGCTCTATGGCTACACCTTC. This translates into CASSSGGQLYGYTF.

This rearrangement joins TRBV6-2 or TRBV6-3 to TRBJ1-1; D gene ambiguous. Germline lookup yields CDR1 MNHEY and CDR2 SVGEGT. CDR3 size: 11 residues. V shed 7 bases and J shed 3 bases, with 6 bases lying between them. For the CDR3, the DNA is TGTGCCAGCACCGAGTACACTGAAGCTTTCTTT. Translated: CASTEYTEAFF.

The DNA for the CDR3 is TGCGCCAGCAGCCCCCTGGGAACGGGAGGACTAGGGAATGAGCAGTTCTTC. It yields the protein CASSPLGTGGLGNEQFF. J is TRBJ2-1 and V is TRBV4-3, with TRBD2 matching over 7 bases. V trimming: 4 bases; J trimming: 7 bases; junction bases outside the gene matches: 16. CDR1 LGHNA and CDR2 YSLEER come from the germline V gene. The CDR3 sequence is 17 residues long.

This clonotype was counted a few times. This chain connects TRBV4-1 to TRBJ2-7; D is ambiguous. Looked up from germline, CDR1 is MGHRA and CDR2 is YSYEKL. V was cut by 1 base and J by 3 bases, with 7 bases left in between. The CDR3 has 13 amino acids. CDR3 sequence (DNA): TGCGCCAGCAGCCAAGGGATTTTCTACGAGCAGTACTTC. Residues: CASSQGIFYEQYF.

CDR3 nucleotide sequence: TGTGCCAGCAGCCTGGGCAGGGAGAACGTCCTGACTTTC. Its protein is CASSLGRENVLTF. J is TRBJ2-6 and V is TRBV7-2; D is tentatively TRBD1 or TRBD2 (5 bases each). The V end lost 5 bases, the J end lost 10 bases, and 12 bases lay between the germline ends. The V gene's germline CDR1 is SGHTA and CDR2 FQGNSA. The CDR3 covers 13 residues.

This clonotype was seen a handful of times. The chain combines TRBV6-2 or TRBV6-3 with TRBJ1-1; D unclear. The length of the CDR3 is 12 residues. V lost 5 bases to trimming and J lost 9 bases, with 13 bases between them. Germline values: CDR1 MNHEY, CDR2 SVGEGT. The CDR3 loop is CASSASGRQAFF. CDR3 DNA: TGTGCCAGCAGTGCGTCCGGTCGGCAAGCTTTCTTT.

The rearrangement joins TRBV6-2 or TRBV6-3 to TRBJ2-3; 13 positions match TRBD2. From germline, CDR1 is MNHEY and CDR2 SVGEGT. With 5 bases clipped from V and 5 bases from J, the junction kept 7 bases outside the gene matches. This CDR3 has 16 amino acids. This chain's CDR3 is CASSMGLAGFRDTQYF. The CDR3 DNA is TGTGCCAGCAGTATGGGACTAGCGGGATTTAGAGATACGCAGTATTTT.

The chain has TRBV19 and TRBJ2-1; D tentatively reads TRBD1 or TRBD2 (5 bases each). The germline V and J ends were trimmed by 0 bases and 4 bases, with 28 bases remaining between them. The CDR3 is 21 residues long. Germline loops: CDR1 LNHDA, CDR2 SQIVND (reference sequence). The CDR3 sequence: CASSIDRWIGAASRQYNEQFF. In nucleotides, the CDR3 is TGTGCCAGTAGTATAGATCGGTGGATCGGGGCGGCATCCCGACAATACAATGAGCAGTTCTTC.

This clonotype has only one observation. The chain uses TRBV3-1 and TRBJ2-3; possible D gene TRBD1, 5 bases. The CDR3 is 13 residues long. V was shortened by 5 bases and J by 4 bases, with 10 bases between the two germline ends. CDR1 and CDR2 from the germline V gene are LGHDT and YNNKEL (reference sequence). The CDR3 loop is CASSTQGSDTQYF. As DNA, the CDR3 is TGTGCCAGCAGCACCCAGGGTTCAGATACGCAGTATTTT.

The CDR3 sequence is CASSQETAYNEQFF. Here the CDR3 DNA reads TGCGCCAGCAGCCAAGAAACAGCATACAATGAGCAGTTCTTC. The rearrangement joins TRBV4-1 to TRBJ2-1; D remains unclear. The germline CDR1 and CDR2 sequences are MGHRA and YSYEKL. V was pared by 0 bases and J by 4 bases, with 7 bases between. CDR3 length equals 14 residues.

The chain links TRBV24-1 to TRBJ2-2; D is unclear. Germline CDR1 KGHDR, CDR2 SFDVKD. This CDR3 region has 12 residues. Deletions cut 7 bases from V and 1 base from J, with 3 bases between. DNA for the CDR3: TGTGCCACCAGACGGAACACCGGGGAGCTGTTTTTT. Protein: CATRRNTGELFF.

In its sample, this clonotype was seen many times. The chain combines TRBV7-2 with TRBJ2-1; TRBD2 agrees at 11 bases. The CDR3 totals 16 residues. After removal of 1 base from V and 9 bases from J, the junction contained 8 bases not matched to a gene. Germline CDR1 and CDR2: SGHTA and FQGNSA. This CDR3 is CASSLDSSGRYGEQFF. The CDR3 DNA is TGTGCCAGCAGCTTAGACTCTAGCGGGAGGTACGGTGAGCAGTTCTTC.